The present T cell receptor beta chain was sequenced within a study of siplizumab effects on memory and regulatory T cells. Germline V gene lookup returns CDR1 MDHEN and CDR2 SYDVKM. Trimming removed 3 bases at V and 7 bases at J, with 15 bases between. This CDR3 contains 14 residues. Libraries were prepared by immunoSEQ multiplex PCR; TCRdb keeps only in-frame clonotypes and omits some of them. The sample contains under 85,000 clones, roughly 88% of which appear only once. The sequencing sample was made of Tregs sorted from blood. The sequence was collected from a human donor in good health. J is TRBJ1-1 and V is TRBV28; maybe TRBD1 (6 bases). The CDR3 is CASSFPGDPDEAFF. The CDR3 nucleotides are TGTGCCAGCAGTTTCCCAGGGGACCCGGATGAAGCTTTCTTT.